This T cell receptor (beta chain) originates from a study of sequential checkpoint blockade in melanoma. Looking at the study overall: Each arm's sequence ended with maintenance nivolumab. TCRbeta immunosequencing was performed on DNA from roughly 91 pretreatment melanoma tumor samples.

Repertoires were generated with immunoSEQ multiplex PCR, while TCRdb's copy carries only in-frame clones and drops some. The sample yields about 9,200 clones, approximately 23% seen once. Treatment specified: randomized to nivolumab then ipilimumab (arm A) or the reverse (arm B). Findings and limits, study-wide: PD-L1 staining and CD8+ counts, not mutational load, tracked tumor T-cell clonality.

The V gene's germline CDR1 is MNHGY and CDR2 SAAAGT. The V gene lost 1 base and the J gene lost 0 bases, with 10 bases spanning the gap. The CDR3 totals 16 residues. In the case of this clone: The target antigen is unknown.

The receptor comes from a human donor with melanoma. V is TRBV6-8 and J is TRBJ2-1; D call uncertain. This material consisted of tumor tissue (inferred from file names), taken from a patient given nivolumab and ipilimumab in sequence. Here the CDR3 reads CASSYFRRSSYNEQFF. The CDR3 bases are TGTGCCAGCAGTTACTTCCGACGGAGCTCCTACAATGAGCAGTTCTTC.